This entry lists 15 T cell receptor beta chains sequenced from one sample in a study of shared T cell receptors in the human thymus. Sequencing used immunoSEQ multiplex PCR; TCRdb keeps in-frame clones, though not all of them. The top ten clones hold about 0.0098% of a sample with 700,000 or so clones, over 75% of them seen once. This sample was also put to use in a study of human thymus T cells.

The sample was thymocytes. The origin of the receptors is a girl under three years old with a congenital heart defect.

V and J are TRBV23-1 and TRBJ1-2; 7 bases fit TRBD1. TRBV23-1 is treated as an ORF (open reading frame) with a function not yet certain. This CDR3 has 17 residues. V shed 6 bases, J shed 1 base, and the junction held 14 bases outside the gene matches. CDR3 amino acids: CASSNAGTEKCNYGYTF. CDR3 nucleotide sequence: TGCGCCAGCAGCAACGCCGGGACAGAGAAATGTAACTATGGCTACACCTTC.

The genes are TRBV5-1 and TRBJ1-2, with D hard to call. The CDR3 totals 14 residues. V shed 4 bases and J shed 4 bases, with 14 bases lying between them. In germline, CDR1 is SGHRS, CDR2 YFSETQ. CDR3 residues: CASSPREESYGYTF. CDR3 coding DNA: TGCGCCAGCAGCCCCCGCGAGGAGAGCTATGGCTACACCTTC. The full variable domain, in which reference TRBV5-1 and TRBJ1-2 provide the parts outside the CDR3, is KAGVTQTPRYLIKTRGQQVTLSCSPISGHRSVSWYQQTPGQGLQFLFEYFSETQRNKGNFPGRFSGRQFSNSRSEMNVSTLELGDSALYLCASSPREESYGYTFGSGTRLTVV.

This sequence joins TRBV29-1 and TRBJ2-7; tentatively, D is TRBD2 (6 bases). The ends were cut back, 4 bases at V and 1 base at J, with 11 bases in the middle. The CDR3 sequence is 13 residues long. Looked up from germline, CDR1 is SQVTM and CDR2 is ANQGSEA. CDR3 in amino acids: CSVVCGESYEQYF. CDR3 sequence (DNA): TGCAGCGTTGTTTGCGGGGAGTCCTACGAGCAGTACTTC.

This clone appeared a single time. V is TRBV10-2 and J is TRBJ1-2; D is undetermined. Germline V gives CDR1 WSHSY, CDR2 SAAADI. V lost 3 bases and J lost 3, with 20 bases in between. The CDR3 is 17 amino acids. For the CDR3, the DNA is TGCGCCAGCAGTGATATCGGGAGAAGAGACACCCACTATGGCTACACCTTC. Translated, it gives CASSDIGRRDTHYGYTF.

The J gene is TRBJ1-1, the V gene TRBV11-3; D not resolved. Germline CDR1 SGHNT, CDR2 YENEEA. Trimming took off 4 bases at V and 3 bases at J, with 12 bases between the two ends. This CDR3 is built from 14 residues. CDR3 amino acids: CASSWPHVHTEAFF. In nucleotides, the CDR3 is TGTGCCAGCAGCTGGCCCCATGTGCACACTGAAGCTTTCTTT. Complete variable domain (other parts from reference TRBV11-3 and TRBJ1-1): EAGVVQSPRYKIIEKKQPVAFWCNPISGHNTLYWYLQNLGQGPELLIRYENEEAVDDSQLPKDRFSAERLKGVDSTLKIQPAELGDSAVYLCASSWPHVHTEAFFGQGTRLTVV.

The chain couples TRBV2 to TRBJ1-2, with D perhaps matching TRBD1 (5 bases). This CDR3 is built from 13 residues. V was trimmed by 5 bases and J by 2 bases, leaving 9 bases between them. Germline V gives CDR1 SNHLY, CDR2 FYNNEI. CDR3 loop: CASSPTENYGYTF. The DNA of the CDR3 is TGTGCCAGCAGTCCGACAGAGAACTATGGCTACACCTTC.

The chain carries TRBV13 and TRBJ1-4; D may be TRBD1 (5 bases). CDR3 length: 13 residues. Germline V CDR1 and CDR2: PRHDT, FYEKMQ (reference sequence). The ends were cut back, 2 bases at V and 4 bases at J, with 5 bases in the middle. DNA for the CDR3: TGTGCCAGCAGCTTACAGGGTAATGAAAAACTGTTTTTT. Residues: CASSLQGNEKLFF.

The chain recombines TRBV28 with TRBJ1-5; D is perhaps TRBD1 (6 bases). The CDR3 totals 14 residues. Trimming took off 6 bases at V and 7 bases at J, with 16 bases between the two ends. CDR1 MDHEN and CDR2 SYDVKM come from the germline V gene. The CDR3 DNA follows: TGTGCCAGCAGCCCATTACAGGGAGAACAGCCCCAGCATTTT. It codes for CASSPLQGEQPQHF.

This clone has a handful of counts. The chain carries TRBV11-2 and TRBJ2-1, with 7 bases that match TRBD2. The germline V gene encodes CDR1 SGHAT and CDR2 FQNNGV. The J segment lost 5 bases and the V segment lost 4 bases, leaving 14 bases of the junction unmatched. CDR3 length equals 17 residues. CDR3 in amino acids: CASSYRAGEGMDNEQFF. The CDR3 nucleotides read TGTGCCAGCAGCTATAGGGCCGGGGAGGGGATGGACAATGAGCAGTTCTTC.

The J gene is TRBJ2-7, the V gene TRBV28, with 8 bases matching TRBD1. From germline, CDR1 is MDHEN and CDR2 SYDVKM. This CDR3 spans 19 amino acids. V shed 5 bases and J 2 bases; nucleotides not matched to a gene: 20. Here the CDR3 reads CASSPYKRSTGVETYEQYF. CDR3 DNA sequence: TGTGCCAGCAGTCCTTACAAAAGATCGACAGGGGTGGAAACCTACGAGCAGTACTTC.

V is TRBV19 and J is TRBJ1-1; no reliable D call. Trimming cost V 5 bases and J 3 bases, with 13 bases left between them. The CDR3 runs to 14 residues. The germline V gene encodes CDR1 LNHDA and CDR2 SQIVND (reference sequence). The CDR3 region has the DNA TGTGCCAGTAGTGCCTGGCCGCGGGACACTGAAGCTTTCTTT. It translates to CASSAWPRDTEAFF.

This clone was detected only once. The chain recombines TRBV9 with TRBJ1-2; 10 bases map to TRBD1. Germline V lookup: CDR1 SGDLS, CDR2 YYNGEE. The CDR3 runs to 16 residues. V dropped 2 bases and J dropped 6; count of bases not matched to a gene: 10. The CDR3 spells CASSVGPGQGQDGYTF. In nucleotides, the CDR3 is TGTGCCAGCAGCGTGGGGCCGGGACAGGGGCAGGATGGCTACACCTTC.

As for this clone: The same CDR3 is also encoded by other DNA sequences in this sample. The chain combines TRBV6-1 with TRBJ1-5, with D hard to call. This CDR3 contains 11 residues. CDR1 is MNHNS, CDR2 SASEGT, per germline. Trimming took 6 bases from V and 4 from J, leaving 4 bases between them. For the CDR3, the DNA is TGTGCCAGCAGGAGGAATCAGCCCCAGCATTTT. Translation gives CASRRNQPQHF.

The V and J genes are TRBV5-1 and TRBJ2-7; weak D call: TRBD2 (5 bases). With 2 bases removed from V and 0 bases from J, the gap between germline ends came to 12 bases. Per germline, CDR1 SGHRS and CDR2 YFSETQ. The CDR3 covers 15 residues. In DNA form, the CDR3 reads TGCGCCAGCAGCTTAGCTAGCCTCAGCTCCTACGAGCAGTACTTC. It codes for CASSLASLSSYEQYF.

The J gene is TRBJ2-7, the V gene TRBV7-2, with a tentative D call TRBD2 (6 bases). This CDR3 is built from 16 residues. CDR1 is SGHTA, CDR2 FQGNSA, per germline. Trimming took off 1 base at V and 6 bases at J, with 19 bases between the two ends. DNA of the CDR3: TGTGCCAGCAGCTTAGACGCCGGACTAAAGGCCTGCGAGCAGTACTTC. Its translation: CASSLDAGLKACEQYF.